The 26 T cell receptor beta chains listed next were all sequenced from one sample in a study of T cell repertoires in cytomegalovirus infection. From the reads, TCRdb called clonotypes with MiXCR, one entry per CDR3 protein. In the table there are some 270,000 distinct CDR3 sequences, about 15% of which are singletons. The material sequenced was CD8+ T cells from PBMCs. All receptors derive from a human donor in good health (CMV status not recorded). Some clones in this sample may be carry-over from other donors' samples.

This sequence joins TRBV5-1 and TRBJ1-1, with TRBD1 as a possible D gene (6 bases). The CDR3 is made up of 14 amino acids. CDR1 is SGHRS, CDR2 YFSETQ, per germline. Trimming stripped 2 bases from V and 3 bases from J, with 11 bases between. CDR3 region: CASSFRGADTEAFF. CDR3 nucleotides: TGCGCCAGCAGCTTCCGGGGGGCTGACACTGAAGCTTTCTTT.

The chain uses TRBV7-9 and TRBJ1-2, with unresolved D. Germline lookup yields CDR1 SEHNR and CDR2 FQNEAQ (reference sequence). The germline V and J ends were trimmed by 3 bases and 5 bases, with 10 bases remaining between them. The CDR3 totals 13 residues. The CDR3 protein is CASSLAEWYGYTF. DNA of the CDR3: TGTGCCAGCAGCTTGGCAGAATGGTATGGCTACACCTTC.

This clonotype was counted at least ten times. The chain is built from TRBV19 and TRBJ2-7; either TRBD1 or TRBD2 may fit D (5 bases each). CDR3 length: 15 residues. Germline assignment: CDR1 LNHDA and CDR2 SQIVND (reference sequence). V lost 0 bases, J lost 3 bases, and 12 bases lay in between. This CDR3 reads CASSIDRDGFYEQYF. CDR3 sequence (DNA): TGTGCCAGTAGTATAGACCGGGACGGTTTCTACGAGCAGTACTTC. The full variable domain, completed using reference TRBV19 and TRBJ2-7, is DGGITQSPKYLFRKEGQNVTLSCEQNLNHDAMYWYRQDPGQGLRLIYYSQIVNDFQKGDIAEGYSVSREKKESFPLTVTSAQKNPTAFYLCASSIDRDGFYEQYFGPGTRLTVT.

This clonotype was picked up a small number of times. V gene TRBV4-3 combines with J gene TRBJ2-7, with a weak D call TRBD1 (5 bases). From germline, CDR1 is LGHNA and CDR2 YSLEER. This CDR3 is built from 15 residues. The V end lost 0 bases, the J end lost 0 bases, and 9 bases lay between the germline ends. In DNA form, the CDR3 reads TGCGCCAGCAGCCAAGAACAGGCCGGCTCCTACGAGCAGTACTTC. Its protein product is CASSQEQAGSYEQYF.

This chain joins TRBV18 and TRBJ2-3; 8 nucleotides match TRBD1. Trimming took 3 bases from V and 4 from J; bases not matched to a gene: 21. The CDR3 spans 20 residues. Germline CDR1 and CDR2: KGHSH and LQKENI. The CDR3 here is CASSPDDLGQVGIIADTQYF. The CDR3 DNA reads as TGTGCCAGCTCACCCGATGACCTGGGACAGGTGGGCATTATCGCAGATACGCAGTATTTT.

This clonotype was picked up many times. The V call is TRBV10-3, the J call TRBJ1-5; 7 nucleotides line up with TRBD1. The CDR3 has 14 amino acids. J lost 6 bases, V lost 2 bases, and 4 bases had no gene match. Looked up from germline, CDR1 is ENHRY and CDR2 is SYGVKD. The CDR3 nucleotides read TGTGCCATCAGTGAGGGACAGGAAGTTCAGCCCCAGCATTTT. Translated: CAISEGQEVQPQHF.

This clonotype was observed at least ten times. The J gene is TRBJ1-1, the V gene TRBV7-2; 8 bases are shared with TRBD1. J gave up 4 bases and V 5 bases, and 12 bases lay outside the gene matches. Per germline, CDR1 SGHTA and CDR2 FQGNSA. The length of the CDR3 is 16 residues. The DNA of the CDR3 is TGTGCCAGCAGCCTGGGGGCAGGGGGCTCGACCACTGAAGCTTTCTTT. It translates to CASSLGAGGSTTEAFF.

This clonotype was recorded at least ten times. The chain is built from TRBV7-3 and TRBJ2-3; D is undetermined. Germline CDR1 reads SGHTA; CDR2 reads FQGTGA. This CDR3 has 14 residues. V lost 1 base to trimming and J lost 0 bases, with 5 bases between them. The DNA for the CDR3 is TGTGCCAGCAGCTTAAGCCTCAGCACAGATACGCAGTATTTT. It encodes CASSLSLSTDTQYF.

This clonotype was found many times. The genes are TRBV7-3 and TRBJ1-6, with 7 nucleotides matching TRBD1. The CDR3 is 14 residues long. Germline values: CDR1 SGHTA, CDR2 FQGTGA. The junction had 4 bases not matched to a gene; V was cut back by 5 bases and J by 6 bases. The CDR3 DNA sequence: TGTGCCAGCAGCCAGACAGGGACTAATTCACCCCTCCACTTT. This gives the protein CASSQTGTNSPLHF.

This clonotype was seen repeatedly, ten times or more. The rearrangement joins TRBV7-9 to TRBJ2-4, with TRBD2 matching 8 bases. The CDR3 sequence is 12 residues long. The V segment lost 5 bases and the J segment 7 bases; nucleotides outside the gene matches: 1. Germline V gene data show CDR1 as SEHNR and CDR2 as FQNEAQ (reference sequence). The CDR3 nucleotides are TGTGCCAGCAGCCCGGGAGGGAACATTCAGTACTTC. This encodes CASSPGGNIQYF.

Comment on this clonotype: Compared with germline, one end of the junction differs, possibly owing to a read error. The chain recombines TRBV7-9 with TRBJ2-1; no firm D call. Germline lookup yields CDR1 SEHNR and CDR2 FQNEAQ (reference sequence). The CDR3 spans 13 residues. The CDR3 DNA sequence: TGTGCCAGCAGCTTAATTTCCTACTATGAGCAGTTCTTC. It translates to CASSLISYYEQFF.

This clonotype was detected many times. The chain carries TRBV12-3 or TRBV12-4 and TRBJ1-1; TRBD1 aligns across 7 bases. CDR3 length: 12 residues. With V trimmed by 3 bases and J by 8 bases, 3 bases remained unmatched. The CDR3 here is CASSLGDSEAFF. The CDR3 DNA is TGTGCCAGCAGTTTGGGGGACAGCGAAGCTTTCTTT.

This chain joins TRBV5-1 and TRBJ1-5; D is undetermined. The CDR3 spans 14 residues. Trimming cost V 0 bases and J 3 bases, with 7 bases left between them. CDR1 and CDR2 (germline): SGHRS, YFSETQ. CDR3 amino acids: CASSLDSYNQPQHF. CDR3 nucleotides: TGCGCCAGCAGCTTGGACAGTTACAATCAGCCCCAGCATTTT.

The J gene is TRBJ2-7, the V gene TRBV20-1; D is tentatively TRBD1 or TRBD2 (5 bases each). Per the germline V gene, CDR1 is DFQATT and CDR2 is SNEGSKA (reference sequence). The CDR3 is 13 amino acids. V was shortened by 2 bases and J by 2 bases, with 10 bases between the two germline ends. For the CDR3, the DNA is TGCAGTGCTAGACCCAGGGAGACCTACGAGCAGTACTTC. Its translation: CSARPRETYEQYF.

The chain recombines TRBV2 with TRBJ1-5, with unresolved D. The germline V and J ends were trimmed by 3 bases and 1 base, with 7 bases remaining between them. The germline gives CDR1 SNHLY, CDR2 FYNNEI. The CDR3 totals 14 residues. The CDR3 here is CASSDFRSNQPQHF. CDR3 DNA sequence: TGTGCCAGCAGTGATTTCAGAAGCAATCAGCCCCAGCATTTT.

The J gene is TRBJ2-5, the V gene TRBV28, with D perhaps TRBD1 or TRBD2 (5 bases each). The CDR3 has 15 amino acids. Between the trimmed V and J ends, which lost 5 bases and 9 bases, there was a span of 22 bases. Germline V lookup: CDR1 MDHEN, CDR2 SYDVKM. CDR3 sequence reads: CASSTTAGLAGPQYF. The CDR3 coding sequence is TGTGCCAGCAGTACCACCGCCGGTCTAGCAGGGCCCCAGTACTTC.

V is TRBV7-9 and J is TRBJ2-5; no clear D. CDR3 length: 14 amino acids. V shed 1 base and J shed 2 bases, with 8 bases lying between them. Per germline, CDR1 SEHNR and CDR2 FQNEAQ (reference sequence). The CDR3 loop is CASSLDISQETQYF. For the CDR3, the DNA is TGTGCCAGCAGCTTAGACATAAGTCAAGAGACCCAGTACTTC.

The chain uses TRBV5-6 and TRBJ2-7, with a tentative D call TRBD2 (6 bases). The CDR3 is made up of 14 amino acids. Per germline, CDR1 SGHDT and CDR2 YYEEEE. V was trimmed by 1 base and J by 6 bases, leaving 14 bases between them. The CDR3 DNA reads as TGTGCCAGCAGCTTGTCCGGGGGTGGTGGCGAGCAGTACTTC. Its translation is CASSLSGGGGEQYF.

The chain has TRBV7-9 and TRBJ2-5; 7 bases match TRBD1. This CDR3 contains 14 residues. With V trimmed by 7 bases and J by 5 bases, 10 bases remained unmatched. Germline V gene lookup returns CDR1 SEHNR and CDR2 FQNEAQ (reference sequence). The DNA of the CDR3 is TGTGCCAGCACCTCGGGACAGCGACGGGAGACCCAGTACTTC. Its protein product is CASTSGQRRETQYF.

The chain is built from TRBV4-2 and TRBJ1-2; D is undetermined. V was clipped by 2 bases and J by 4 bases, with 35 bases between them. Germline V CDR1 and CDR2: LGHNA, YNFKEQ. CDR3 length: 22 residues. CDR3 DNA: TGTGCCAGCAGCCAAATCTCATTTGCGGTTATTTTTTGGAGCGGACCCCCCTATGGCTACACCTTC. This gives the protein CASSQISFAVIFWSGPPYGYTF.

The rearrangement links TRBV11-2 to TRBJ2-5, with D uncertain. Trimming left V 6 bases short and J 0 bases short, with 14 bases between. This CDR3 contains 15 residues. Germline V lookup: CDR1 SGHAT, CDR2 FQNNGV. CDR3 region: CASSTQDRNQETQYF. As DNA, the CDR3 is TGTGCCAGCAGTACTCAGGACCGAAACCAAGAGACCCAGTACTTC.

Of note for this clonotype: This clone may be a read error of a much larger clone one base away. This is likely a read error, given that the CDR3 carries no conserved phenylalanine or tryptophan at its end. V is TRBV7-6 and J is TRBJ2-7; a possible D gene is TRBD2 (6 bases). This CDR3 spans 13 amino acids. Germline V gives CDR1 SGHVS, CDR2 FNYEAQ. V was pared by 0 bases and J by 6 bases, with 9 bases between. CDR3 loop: CASSLALGGEQYL. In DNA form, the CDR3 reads TGTGCCAGCAGCTTAGCGCTGGGGGGCGAGCAGTACCTC.

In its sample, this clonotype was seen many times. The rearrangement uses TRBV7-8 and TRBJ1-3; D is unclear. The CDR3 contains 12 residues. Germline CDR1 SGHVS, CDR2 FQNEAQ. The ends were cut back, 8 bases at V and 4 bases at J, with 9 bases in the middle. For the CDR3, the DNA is TGTGCCAGCGGGGAAGGGGGAAACACCATATATTTT. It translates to CASGEGGNTIYF.

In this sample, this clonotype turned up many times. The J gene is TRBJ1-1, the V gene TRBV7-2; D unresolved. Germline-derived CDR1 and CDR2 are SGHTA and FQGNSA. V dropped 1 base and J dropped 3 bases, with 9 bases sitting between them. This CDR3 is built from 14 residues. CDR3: CASSLETPYTEAFF. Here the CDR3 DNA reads TGTGCCAGCAGCTTAGAGACACCCTACACTGAAGCTTTCTTT. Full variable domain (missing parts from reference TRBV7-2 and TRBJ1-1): GAGVSQSPSNKVTEKGKDVELRCDPISGHTALYWYRQSLGQGLEFLIYFQGNSAPDKSGLPSDRFSAERTGGSVSTLTIQRTQQEDSAVYLCASSLETPYTEAFFGQGTRLTVV.

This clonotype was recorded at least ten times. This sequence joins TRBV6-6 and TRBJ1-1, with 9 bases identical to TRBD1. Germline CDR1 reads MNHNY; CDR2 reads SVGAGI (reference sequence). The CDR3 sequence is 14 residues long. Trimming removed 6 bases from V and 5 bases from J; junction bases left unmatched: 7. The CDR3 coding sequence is TGTGCCAGCAGCTTAGGGACAGGGATGACTGAAGCTTTCTTT. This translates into CASSLGTGMTEAFF.

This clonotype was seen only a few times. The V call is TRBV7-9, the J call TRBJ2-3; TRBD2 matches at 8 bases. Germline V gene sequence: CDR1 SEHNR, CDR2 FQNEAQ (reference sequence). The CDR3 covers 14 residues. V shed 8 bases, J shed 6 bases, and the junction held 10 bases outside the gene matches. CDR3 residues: CASDPGGFLDTQYF. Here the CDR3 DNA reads TGTGCCAGCGACCCGGGGGGGTTCCTCGATACGCAGTATTTT.